Below are 21 T cell receptor beta chains sequenced from a single sample in a study of blood T cell repertoires in COVID-19. Sequenced by immunoSEQ multiplex PCR; TCRdb stores in-frame clones only, minus some. Among 190,000 or so clones, around 80% were seen once, and the ten largest hold 2.5% to 3%. Sequenced input: peripheral blood. All receptors come from a woman of 80 years or more with active or convalescent COVID-19.

The J gene is TRBJ2-1, the V gene TRBV11-3; 8 bases agree with TRBD2. Germline CDR1 reads SGHNT; CDR2 reads YENEEA. The CDR3 runs to 17 residues. With 0 bases clipped from V and 0 bases from J, the junction kept 4 bases outside the gene matches. CDR3 in amino acids: CASSLDGSGGSYNEQFF. The CDR3 DNA reads TGTGCCAGCAGCTTAGATGGGAGCGGGGGCTCCTACAATGAGCAGTTCTTC.

V and J are TRBV5-1 and TRBJ2-1; D might be TRBD1 (5 bases). Between the trimmed V and J ends, which lost 1 base and 10 bases, there was a span of 15 bases. The CDR3 loop spans 14 amino acids. Germline V gene data show CDR1 as SGHRS and CDR2 as YFSETQ. CDR3: CASSLTYFDSEQFF. The CDR3 DNA reads TGCGCCAGCAGCTTGACCTATTTCGACAGCGAGCAGTTCTTC.

This sequence joins TRBV10-3 and TRBJ1-2; 11 nucleotides match TRBD1. Per germline, CDR1 ENHRY and CDR2 SYGVKD. The CDR3 has 15 residues. The V segment lost 3 bases and the J segment 7 bases; nucleotides outside the gene matches: 7. The CDR3, as DNA: TGTGCCATCAGTGAACACGGACAGGGGGCTTTTGGCTACACCTTC. This gives the protein CAISEHGQGAFGYTF.

The chain joins TRBV14 to TRBJ1-4; a weak D match, TRBD1 (5 bases). CDR1 and CDR2 (germline): SGHDN, FVKESK. The CDR3 runs 17 residues. Trimming shortened V by 2 bases and J by 4 bases, and 17 bases separated the two germline ends. The CDR3 region has the DNA TGTGCCAGCAGCCAATCCAGCGCCGACAGAGTTAATGAAAAACTGTTTTTT. This codes for CASSQSSADRVNEKLFF.

This sequence joins TRBV9 and TRBJ2-2; D possibly corresponds to TRBD1 (7 bases). The CDR3 loop spans 19 amino acids. Trimming took 4 bases from V and 6 from J, leaving 28 bases between them. From germline, CDR1 is SGDLS and CDR2 YYNGEE. Here the CDR3 reads CASSHHSRKGAGNSGELFF. In DNA form, the CDR3 reads TGTGCCAGCAGCCACCATTCACGCAAGGGGGCGGGAAACTCCGGGGAGCTGTTTTTT. Drawing the rest from reference TRBV9 and TRBJ2-2, the complete variable domain is DSGVTQTPKHLITATGQRVTLRCSPRSGDLSVYWYQQSLDQGLQFLIQYYNGEERAKGNILERFSAQQFPDLHSELNLSSLELGDSALYFCASSHHSRKGAGNSGELFFGEGSRLTVL.

V and J are TRBV3-1 (or the pseudogene TRBV3-2) and TRBJ1-1; 8 bases match TRBD1. This CDR3 spans 13 amino acids. The V gene end was trimmed by 0 bases and the J gene end by 10 bases; junction bases not matched to a gene: 4. The V gene's germline CDR1 is LGHDT and CDR2 YNNKEL (reference sequence). The CDR3 DNA reads as TGTGCCAGCAGCCAAGACAGGACAGGGCGAGCTTTCTTT. It encodes CASSQDRTGRAFF.

The chain uses TRBV29-1 and TRBJ2-7; tentatively, D is TRBD1 (5 bases). V was shortened by 2 bases and J by 6 bases, with 14 bases between the two germline ends. The CDR3 is 13 residues long. Germline assignment: CDR1 SQVTM and CDR2 ANQGSEA. This CDR3 is CSVEFQKGREQYF. The DNA of the CDR3 is TGCAGCGTTGAATTTCAGAAGGGGCGCGAGCAGTACTTC.

The table lists this clone with a count of one. The rearrangement joins TRBV7-7 to TRBJ2-3, with a weak D call TRBD2 (5 bases). CDR3 size: 15 residues. Trimming removed 7 bases at V and 1 base at J, with 15 bases between. The germline V gene encodes CDR1 SSHAT and CDR2 FNYEAQ (reference sequence). The CDR3 DNA sequence: TGTGCCAGCAAACCGTACGGACTTCGCACAGATACGCAGTATTTT. This codes for CASKPYGLRTDTQYF.

V is TRBV25-1 and J is TRBJ1-6; D uncertain. V gave up 5 bases and J gave up 8 bases, with 13 bases separating them. The germline V gene has CDR1 MGHDK and CDR2 SYGVNS. This CDR3 has 14 residues. CDR3 residues: CASSTGGFDSPLHF. CDR3 nucleotides: TGTGCCAGCAGTACTGGAGGTTTCGATTCACCCCTCCACTTT. The entire variable domain, with the rest obtained from reference TRBV25-1 and TRBJ1-6, is as follows: EADIYQTPRYLVIGTGKKITLECSQTMGHDKMYWYQQDPGMELHLIHYSYGVNSTEKGDLSSESTVSRIRTEHFPLTLESARPSHTSQYLCASSTGGFDSPLHFGNGTRLTVT.

The chain employs TRBV28 and TRBJ2-5; 9 bases are a match to TRBD1. The V gene's germline CDR1 is MDHEN and CDR2 SYDVKM. V was pared by 7 bases and J by 5 bases, with 8 bases of the junction left unmatched. The CDR3 covers 14 residues. CDR3: CASTWGQGSETQYF. The CDR3 nucleotides read TGTGCCAGCACTTGGGGACAGGGTAGTGAGACCCAGTACTTC.

The rearrangement joins TRBV15 to TRBJ2-7, with 7 bases identical to TRBD2. Per the germline V gene, CDR1 is LNHNV and CDR2 is YYDKDF (reference sequence). Germline trimming cut 0 bases from V and 2 bases from J; bases unmatched to any gene: 4. CDR3 length: 15 amino acids. The CDR3 DNA sequence: TGTGCCACCAGCAGAGAGATAGCGGGCCCCTACGAGCAGTACTTC. Amino acids: CATSREIAGPYEQYF. Looking up the rest from reference TRBV15 and TRBJ2-7 gives the full variable domain: DAMVIQNPRYQVTQFGKPVTLSCSQTLNHNVMYWYQQKSSQAPKLLFHYYDKDFNNEADTPDNFQSRRPNTSFCFLDIRSPGLGDTAMYLCATSREIAGPYEQYFGPGTRLTVT.

CDR3 sequence (DNA): TGTGCCATCAGTCCTCAGAATAATCAGCCCCAGCATTTT. The encoded protein is CAISPQNNQPQHF. The V call is TRBV10-3, the J call TRBJ1-5; D unresolved. V was shortened by 5 bases and J by 4 bases, with 9 bases between the two germline ends. Germline CDR1 is ENHRY and CDR2 is SYGVKD. The CDR3 has 13 amino acids.

The chain links TRBV5-1 to TRBJ2-7; D is possibly TRBD1 (6 bases). V lost 5 bases to trimming and J lost 7 bases, with 19 bases between them. This CDR3 has 14 residues. Germline V gene lookup returns CDR1 SGHRS and CDR2 YFSETQ. CDR3 DNA: TGCGCCAGCAGAGCCGTAGGGGGATCGGGAGAGCAGTACTTC. Encoded protein: CASRAVGGSGEQYF.

The chain joins TRBV7-8 to TRBJ1-2, with TRBD1 as a possible D gene (5 bases). Trimming removed 2 bases from V and 4 bases from J, with 17 bases in between. CDR1 is SGHVS, CDR2 FQNEAQ, per germline. This CDR3 spans 16 amino acids. The CDR3 DNA reads TGTGCCAGCAGCTTAATGGGGGGTCAGGGTGCCTATGGCTACACCTTC. This gives the protein CASSLMGGQGAYGYTF.

V gene TRBV28 combines with J gene TRBJ1-2; possibly TRBD1 for D (6 bases). The CDR3 loop spans 13 amino acids. Per germline, CDR1 MDHEN and CDR2 SYDVKM. V gave up 5 bases and J gave up 8 bases, with 15 bases separating them. CDR3: CASSDNRVQGYTF. The CDR3 DNA reads TGTGCCAGCAGTGACAACAGGGTACAAGGCTACACCTTC.

The chain recombines TRBV10-2 with TRBJ2-7, with 8 bases matching TRBD1. V shed 0 bases, J shed 6 bases, and the junction held 1 base outside the gene matches. Germline V gene data show CDR1 as WSHSY and CDR2 as SAAADI. This CDR3 is 13 amino acids long. DNA for the CDR3: TGCGCCAGCAGTGAGTCACAGGGGGTCGAGCAGTACTTC. Protein product: CASSESQGVEQYF.

This clone occurred a few times. The J gene is TRBJ1-3, the V gene TRBV6-5, with 7 nucleotides matching TRBD1. Looked up from germline, CDR1 is MNHEY and CDR2 is SVGAGI. The CDR3 is 15 residues long. Trimming took 6 bases from V and 1 from J; bases not matched to a gene: 6. The CDR3 DNA follows: TGTGCCAGCAGCCTCCGGGACAGATCTGGAAACACCATATATTTT. The encoded protein is CASSLRDRSGNTIYF.

As to this clone: Other DNA sequences of this sample code for an identical CDR3. The chain uses TRBV7-3 and TRBJ2-1, with 12 positions matching TRBD2. Looked up from germline, CDR1 is SGHTA and CDR2 is FQGTGA. The CDR3 is 15 amino acids. V shed 5 bases, J shed 6 bases, and the junction held 5 bases outside the gene matches. CDR3 sequence reads: CASSPSGGAGNEQFF. CDR3 DNA: TGTGCCAGCAGCCCTAGCGGGGGGGCCGGCAATGAGCAGTTCTTC.

This rearrangement joins TRBV29-1 to TRBJ1-2, with TRBD1 matching over 10 bases. The CDR3 contains 13 residues. Germline V CDR1 and CDR2: SQVTM, ANQGSEA. Trimming removed 8 bases from V and 1 base from J; junction bases left unmatched: 4. For the CDR3, the DNA is TGCAGCCATGGGACAGGGGATAACTATGGCTACACCTTC. Amino acids: CSHGTGDNYGYTF.

The gene calls are TRBV28 and TRBJ1-5; D not certain. Per germline, CDR1 MDHEN and CDR2 SYDVKM. This CDR3 comprises 14 residues. V was pared by 7 bases and J by 0 bases, with 10 bases between. CDR3 residues: CASNAGNSNQPQHF. The CDR3 DNA is TGTGCCAGCAATGCGGGGAATAGCAATCAGCCCCAGCATTTT.

This chain links TRBV28 with TRBJ1-2; 8 positions agree with TRBD1. The CDR3 covers 15 residues. Germline CDR1 reads MDHEN; CDR2 reads SYDVKM. Losses at the gene ends were 3 bases for V and 1 base for J; bases not matched to a gene: 4. CDR3: CASSLAGQVNYGYTF. In DNA, the CDR3 is TGTGCCAGCAGTTTGGCGGGACAGGTTAACTATGGCTACACCTTC.